The 10 T cell receptor beta chains reported below all come from one sample, sequenced in a study of cytomegalovirus exposure and HLA in healthy donors. The PCR was carried out with 60 Vbeta primers and 13 Jbeta primers. Assay: immunoSEQ multiplex PCR; the TCRdb copy retains only in-frame clones and omits some. Counted here are roughly 54,000 clones, around two thirds occurring once; the ten biggest clones make up 19%. Specimen: PBMCs. The receptors come from an older woman in good health and CMV-seropositive.

The chain couples TRBV14 to TRBJ1-1; D is unresolved. CDR1 SGHDN and CDR2 FVKESK come from the germline V gene. Trimming pared 4 bases from V and 4 bases from J, leaving 10 bases between. The CDR3 consists of 13 residues. The CDR3 DNA follows: TGTGCCAGCAGCCTCAGGAGGGCCACTGAAGCTTTCTTT. Translation: CASSLRRATEAFF.

V gene TRBV6-4 combines with J gene TRBJ2-2; TRBD2 matches at 11 bases. In germline, CDR1 is MRHNA, CDR2 SNTAGT. The CDR3 has 16 amino acids. V lost 6 bases and J lost 4; bases outside the gene matches: 7. The CDR3 sequence: CASSPNSGGGTGELFF. DNA for the CDR3: TGTGCCAGCAGCCCGAATAGCGGGGGGGGCACCGGGGAGCTGTTTTTT.

The chain is built from TRBV19 and TRBJ2-1; weak D call: TRBD2 (5 bases). This CDR3 comprises 14 residues. Per the germline V gene, CDR1 is LNHDA and CDR2 is SQIVND (reference sequence). Trimming cost V 3 bases and J 0 bases, with 6 bases left between them. The CDR3 sequence: CASSIGDSYNEQFF. CDR3 nucleotide sequence: TGTGCCAGTAGTATCGGGGACTCCTACAATGAGCAGTTCTTC.

The rearrangement uses TRBV5-1 and TRBJ2-1; 9 bases map to TRBD1. J gave up 8 bases and V 1 base, and 4 bases lay outside the gene matches. Germline V gene sequence: CDR1 SGHRS, CDR2 YFSETQ. The CDR3 consists of 14 residues. The CDR3 is CASSLTGGIDEQFF. The CDR3 DNA reads TGCGCCAGCAGCTTGACAGGGGGCATCGATGAGCAGTTCTTC.

The chain recombines TRBV7-8 with TRBJ2-1, with 7 bases identical to TRBD1. V shed 2 bases, J shed 6 bases, and the junction held 7 bases outside the gene matches. In germline, CDR1 is SGHVS, CDR2 FQNEAQ. This CDR3 region has 15 residues. The chain's CDR3 is CASSLRQGPSNEQFF. The CDR3 nucleotides read TGTGCCAGCAGCTTAAGACAGGGACCGAGCAATGAGCAGTTCTTC.

The chain couples TRBV28 to TRBJ1-4; D ambiguous. CDR3 length: 10 residues. The germline V and J ends were trimmed by 8 bases and 8 bases, with 6 bases remaining between them. Germline V gives CDR1 MDHEN, CDR2 SYDVKM. The CDR3 nucleotides read TGTGCCAGCCAATCAGAAAAACTGTTTTTT. This encodes CASQSEKLFF.

The V call is TRBV25-1, the J call TRBJ2-7; 8 bases are a match to TRBD2. Trimming at V came to 8 bases and at J to 4 bases, leaving 7 bases not matched to a gene. The CDR3 is made up of 13 amino acids. Germline V gene data show CDR1 as MGHDK and CDR2 as SYGVNS. In nucleotides, the CDR3 is TGTGCCAGCGCCCGGGGGGGTGCTTACGAGCAGTACTTC. This codes for CASARGGAYEQYF.

This rearrangement joins TRBV2 to TRBJ1-2, with D uncertain. V lost 3 bases and J lost 4, with 12 bases in between. Germline CDR1 and CDR2: SNHLY and FYNNEI. This CDR3 region has 14 residues. CDR3: CASSDSAIGYGYTF. The CDR3 nucleotides read TGTGCCAGCAGTGACTCAGCGATAGGCTATGGCTACACCTTC.

This clone was counted only a few times. V gene TRBV27 combines with J gene TRBJ1-5, with 7 bases lining up with TRBD1. The CDR3 is 16 residues long. With 5 bases clipped from V and 4 bases from J, the junction kept 11 bases outside the gene matches. Looked up from germline, CDR1 is MNHEY and CDR2 is SMNVEV (reference sequence). The DNA for the CDR3 is TGTGCCAGCAGTCCACTGACAGGGTCCAATAATCAGCCCCAGCATTTT. This translates into CASSPLTGSNNQPQHF.

The rearrangement links TRBV2 to TRBJ1-3; no reliable D call. CDR1 is SNHLY, CDR2 FYNNEI, per germline. The CDR3 loop spans 14 amino acids. The chain's CDR3 is CALSRENSGNTIYF. In DNA, the CDR3 is TGTGCACTTTCTCGAGAGAACTCTGGAAACACCATATATTTT.